Below are 3 T cell receptor beta chains sequenced from a single sample in a study of beta chain features in type 1 diabetes (dated by TCRdb to 2017 to 2018). Overall results and qualifications from the work: In all four CD4+ subsets, TCRB CDR3 length was moderately but significantly shorter in type 1 diabetes patients.

These receptors have no known antigen. The library was generated by the immunoSEQ multiplex PCR assay. All of the isolated RNA was reverse transcribed with the High Capacity cDNA Reverse Transcription Kit, so expressed TCRB transcripts were sequenced. The immuneACCESS repertoire file appears here via TCRdb, limited to in-frame rearrangements. These files lack a portion of the clones; in checked studies, under half of the deficit traces to unresolved V genes, and the cause of the others is not known. The sample includes about 280,000 clones, with over 12% observed a single time. Together, the top ten hold 0.015% to 0.017% of the sample. The source material was naive CD4+ T cells from blood. In light of the paper, this sample's cell subset or site label describes: true naive CD4+ T cells. The source of these receptors is a man in his late teens or twenties with type 1 diabetes.

This chain connects TRBV11-2 to TRBJ1-1; 9 nucleotides line up with TRBD1. V lost 3 bases, J lost 1 base, and 6 bases stayed unmatched. The CDR3 has 16 residues. The germline CDR1 and CDR2 sequences are SGHAT and FQNNGV. This CDR3 is CASSFLRTGENTEAFF. In nucleotides, the CDR3 is TGTGCCAGCAGCTTCCTCCGGACAGGGGAGAACACTGAAGCTTTCTTT.

The genes are TRBV14 and TRBJ2-5; D is ambiguous. The CDR3 spans 13 residues. Germline loops: CDR1 SGHDN, CDR2 FVKESK. V dropped 4 bases and J dropped 2 bases, with 8 bases sitting between them. This CDR3 reads CASSPRLQETQYF. CDR3 sequence (DNA): TGTGCCAGCAGCCCGAGGCTACAAGAGACCCAGTACTTC.

This clone showed up many times. This chain uses TRBV23-1 with TRBJ2-7; maybe TRBD1 (5 bases). TRBV23-1 has ORF status, its function being uncertain. Trimming removed 4 bases from V and 3 bases from J, with 13 bases in between. This CDR3 has 14 amino acids. This CDR3 is CASSRKGIDYEQYF. CDR3 DNA: TGCGCCAGCAGTCGAAAGGGGATAGACTACGAGCAGTACTTC.